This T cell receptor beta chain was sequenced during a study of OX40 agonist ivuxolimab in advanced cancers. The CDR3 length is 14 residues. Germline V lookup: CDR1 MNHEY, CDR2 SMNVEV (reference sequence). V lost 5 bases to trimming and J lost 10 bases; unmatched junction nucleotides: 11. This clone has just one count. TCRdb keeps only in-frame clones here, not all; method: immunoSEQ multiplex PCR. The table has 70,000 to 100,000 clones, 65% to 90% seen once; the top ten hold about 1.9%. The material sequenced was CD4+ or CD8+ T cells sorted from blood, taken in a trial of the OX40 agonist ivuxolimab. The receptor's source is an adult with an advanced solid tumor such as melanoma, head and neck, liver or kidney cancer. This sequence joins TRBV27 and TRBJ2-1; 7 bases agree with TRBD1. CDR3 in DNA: TGTGCCAGCAGTCTTAAGACAGGGCGTAACGAGCAGTTCTTC. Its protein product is CASSLKTGRNEQFF.